Below are 21 T cell receptor beta chains sequenced from a single sample in a study of T cells after yellow fever vaccination. TCRdb reprocessed the 5' RACE reads with MiXCR, giving one entry per CDR3 protein. Altogether approximately 110,000 distinct CDR3 sequences are present, under 8.5% being singletons, with the ten largest covering roughly 2.6%. The material was CD4+ T cells sorted from PBMCs, obtained 10 to 11 days after the first yellow fever vaccination. These receptors all come from a man aged 18 to 30 who received the YFV17D yellow fever vaccine.

This clonotype was observed many times. This rearrangement joins TRBV5-6 to TRBJ2-3; the D is unclear. CDR1 and CDR2 from the germline V gene are SGHDT and YYEEEE. V was cut by 4 bases and J by 0 bases, with 15 bases left in between. CDR3 length equals 16 residues. CDR3 region: CASSLLPVRSTDTQYF. CDR3 DNA: TGTGCCAGCAGCCTGCTCCCGGTCCGTAGCACAGATACGCAGTATTTT.

This clonotype was recorded many times. The chain uses TRBV5-5 and TRBJ1-2; D not resolved. Trimming removed 0 bases from V and 4 bases from J, with 7 bases in between. CDR1 and CDR2 (germline): SGHKS, YYEKEE (reference sequence). This CDR3 region has 13 residues. The DNA of the CDR3 is TGTGCCAGCAGCTTGGTGGGTAGCTATGGCTACACCTTC. Translating gives CASSLVGSYGYTF.

This clonotype was observed many times. The chain couples TRBV13 to TRBJ2-6, with D unclear. V was shortened by 5 bases and J by 0 bases, with 14 bases between the two germline ends. CDR3 length: 17 residues. Germline V gene data show CDR1 as PRHDT and CDR2 as FYEKMQ (reference sequence). CDR3 amino acids: CASSHREFHSGANVLTF. DNA of the CDR3: TGTGCCAGCAGCCACAGAGAATTTCACTCTGGGGCCAACGTCCTGACTTTC.

This clonotype was detected a few times. The chain carries TRBV9 and TRBJ1-1; D is unresolved. The CDR3 is 14 amino acids. V was trimmed by 3 bases and J by 4 bases, leaving 13 bases between them. Germline V gene sequence: CDR1 SGDLS, CDR2 YYNGEE. The CDR3 reads CASSETFGGTEAFF. The CDR3 DNA reads as TGTGCCAGCAGCGAGACCTTTGGTGGCACTGAAGCTTTCTTT.

This clonotype was observed many times. The chain uses TRBV4-3 and TRBJ1-5; no definite D call. The CDR3 sequence is 13 residues long. Trimming shortened V by 4 bases and J by 4 bases, and 8 bases separated the two germline ends. Germline V CDR1 and CDR2: LGHNA, YSLEER. The CDR3 DNA reads TGCGCCAGCAGCCCTGGGGAAAATCAGCCCCAGCATTTT. It is translated as CASSPGENQPQHF.

This clonotype has a count of ten or more. V usage is TRBV2 and J usage is TRBJ1-2; 9 bases map to TRBD1. V lost 5 bases to trimming and J lost 1 base; unmatched junction nucleotides: 8. Germline V gene data show CDR1 as SNHLY and CDR2 as FYNNEI. The CDR3 extends over 16 amino acids. DNA of the CDR3: TGTGCCAGCAGTACACCCGGGACAGGGATTAACTATGGCTACACCTTC. Translating gives CASSTPGTGINYGYTF.

This clonotype was counted ten times or more. This chain connects TRBV5-6 to TRBJ2-7, with 7 bases lining up with TRBD1. Germline values: CDR1 SGHDT, CDR2 YYEEEE. The CDR3 sequence is 15 residues long. The J segment lost 1 base and the V segment lost 3 bases, leaving 7 bases of the junction unmatched. This CDR3 is CASSSRQGWSYEQYF. The CDR3 DNA follows: TGTGCCAGCAGCTCCCGACAGGGCTGGTCCTACGAGCAGTACTTC.

Many counts were recorded for this clonotype. The chain has TRBV18 and TRBJ1-4; D is undetermined. This CDR3 comprises 15 residues. The V end was cut by 1 base, the J end by 2 bases, with 8 bases between. Germline V gives CDR1 KGHSH, CDR2 LQKENI. DNA for the CDR3: TGTGCCAGCTCACCACGCACAGCCACTAATGAAAAACTGTTTTTT. Residues: CASSPRTATNEKLFF.

Many counts were recorded for this clonotype. This sequence joins TRBV5-1 and TRBJ2-1; possibly TRBD1 for D (5 bases). Germline-derived CDR1 and CDR2 are SGHRS and YFSETQ. This CDR3 region has 16 residues. Trimming stripped 3 bases from V and 5 bases from J, with 18 bases between. The CDR3 sequence is CASSYARDSKNNEQFF. CDR3 coding DNA: TGCGCCAGCAGCTACGCCCGAGACAGCAAAAACAATGAGCAGTTCTTC. Supplemented by reference TRBV5-1 and TRBJ2-1, the full variable domain reads KAGVTQTPRYLIKTRGQQVTLSCSPISGHRSVSWYQQTPGQGLQFLFEYFSETQRNKGNFPGRFSGRQFSNSRSEMNVSTLELGDSALYLCASSYARDSKNNEQFFGPGTRLTVL.

This clonotype was found many times. The rearrangement uses TRBV12-3 or TRBV12-4 and TRBJ2-1; 7 nucleotides line up with TRBD1. This CDR3 is 14 amino acids long. V shed 7 bases, J shed 6 bases, and the junction held 9 bases outside the gene matches. In DNA, the CDR3 is TGTGCCAGCAACCCCGGGACAGCGATCAATGAGCAGTTCTTC. Translation gives CASNPGTAINEQFF.

This clonotype has a count of ten or more. V gene TRBV29-1 combines with J gene TRBJ2-2, with D unclear. Trimming left V 7 bases short and J 1 base short, with 10 bases between. CDR3 length: 13 residues. CDR1 and CDR2 from the germline V gene are SQVTM and ANQGSEA. The CDR3 DNA sequence: TGCAGCGGCGACAAGGGGAACACCGGGGAGCTGTTTTTT. Translating it yields CSGDKGNTGELFF.

V and J are TRBV5-4 and TRBJ2-3; the D gene is possibly TRBD1 (5 bases). Germline lookup yields CDR1 SGHNT and CDR2 YYREEE (reference sequence). This CDR3 has 14 residues. V shed 0 bases and J shed 1 base, with 6 bases lying between them. The CDR3 region is CASSLGRGTDTQYF. The CDR3 region has the DNA TGTGCCAGCAGCTTGGGCAGGGGCACAGATACGCAGTATTTT.

Notes on this clonotype: A read error may be the cause here, since a much bigger clone is one base away. V gene TRBV7-2 combines with J gene TRBJ2-2; tentative D call: TRBD2 (6 bases). This CDR3 is built from 16 residues. Germline values: CDR1 SGHTA, CDR2 FQGNSA. The CDR3: CASSLGMGGATGELLF. The CDR3 bases are TGTGCCAGCAGCTTAGGGATGGGGGGAGCCACCGGGGAGCTGTTATTT.

This clonotype was seen ten or more times. The V gene is TRBV15, the J gene TRBJ1-4; the D gene is possibly TRBD1 (6 bases). The CDR3 is made up of 16 amino acids. The germline V gene encodes CDR1 LNHNV and CDR2 YYDKDF (reference sequence). The V end lost 0 bases, the J end lost 8 bases, and 16 bases lay between the germline ends. The CDR3 sequence is CATSRDHGGGREKLFF. The DNA for the CDR3 is TGTGCCACCAGCAGAGATCATGGGGGCGGCCGAGAAAAACTGTTTTTT.

This clonotype occurred many times. This chain joins TRBV14 and TRBJ2-1, with TRBD2 matching over 11 bases. With V trimmed by 4 bases and J by 6 bases, 8 bases remained unmatched. The germline gives CDR1 SGHDN, CDR2 FVKESK. The CDR3 sequence is 16 residues long. In DNA, the CDR3 is TGTGCCAGCAGCCCTTACTTAGCGGGGGGGCTCAATGAGCAGTTCTTC. This gives the protein CASSPYLAGGLNEQFF.

This clonotype has only a few counts. The rearrangement links TRBV18 to TRBJ2-5, with a tentative D call TRBD1 (6 bases). Per the germline V gene, CDR1 is KGHSH and CDR2 is LQKENI. Trimming took 2 bases from V and 2 from J, leaving 9 bases between them. This CDR3 region has 14 residues. The CDR3 DNA follows: TGTGCCAGCTCACCATACAGGGAGCAAGAGACCCAGTACTTC. Translated, it gives CASSPYREQETQYF.

About this clonotype: A much larger clone lies a single base off, so this may be a read error. The rearrangement uses TRBV5-4 and TRBJ2-5, with no clear D. CDR1 SGHNT and CDR2 YYREEE come from the germline V gene (reference sequence). The germline V and J ends were trimmed by 2 bases and 3 bases, with 11 bases remaining between them. The CDR3 is 14 residues long. The CDR3 nucleotides read TGTGCCAGCAGCTTTGCAGGTATCAAAGAGACCCAGTACTTC. The encoded protein is CASSFAGIKETQYF.

This clonotype was observed many times. The rearrangement joins TRBV5-6 to TRBJ2-3, with D possibly matching TRBD1 (5 bases). Germline values: CDR1 SGHDT, CDR2 YYEEEE. V shed 4 bases and J shed 6 bases, with 9 bases lying between them. The CDR3 length is 12 residues. Here the CDR3 DNA reads TGTGCCAGCAGCGAACAGGTGGATACGCAGTATTTT. Residues: CASSEQVDTQYF.

The table lists this clonotype with many counts. This chain links TRBV5-1 with TRBJ2-1, with D possibly being TRBD2 (6 bases). V dropped 2 bases and J dropped 6 bases, with 9 bases sitting between them. The CDR3 length is 13 residues. CDR1 is SGHRS, CDR2 YFSETQ, per germline. In DNA, the CDR3 is TGCGCCAGCAGCTTTCCCGGGGGCAATGAGCAGTTCTTC. This translates into CASSFPGGNEQFF.

In its sample, this clonotype was seen many times. J is TRBJ2-2 and V is TRBV5-1, with TRBD1 identical over 9 bases. CDR1 is SGHRS, CDR2 YFSETQ, per germline. The CDR3 loop spans 15 amino acids. Trimming at V came to 2 bases and at J to 3 bases, leaving 2 bases not matched to a gene. The CDR3 DNA sequence: TGCGCCAGCAGCTTTACAGGGGGCGACACCGGGGAGCTGTTTTTT. Amino acid sequence: CASSFTGGDTGELFF.

This clonotype was seen more than once but under ten times. The V gene is TRBV15, the J gene TRBJ1-6; possibly TRBD1 for D (6 bases). Germline lookup yields CDR1 LNHNV and CDR2 YYDKDF (reference sequence). CDR3 size: 15 residues. V was cut by 3 bases and J by 10 bases, with 16 bases left in between. CDR3 coding DNA: TGTGCCACCAGCAGGAAAACAGGGACTCAATCACCCCTCCACTTT. This sequence encodes CATSRKTGTQSPLHF. The complete variable domain, with remaining parts taken from reference TRBV15 and TRBJ1-6, reads DAMVIQNPRYQVTQFGKPVTLSCSQTLNHNVMYWYQQKSSQAPKLLFHYYDKDFNNEADTPDNFQSRRPNTSFCFLDIRSPGLGDTAMYLCATSRKTGTQSPLHFGNGTRLTVT.